This TCR beta chain emerged from a study of lung T cells in sarcoidosis with Löfgren's syndrome. By sample share, this clonotype is medium-sized. Its antigen is not identified. Study-level results: Recognition of an unidentified sarcoidosis antigen was only suggested.

TCRdb processed the reads anew with MiXCR; each CDR3 protein has one entry. The repertoire holds over a thousand distinct CDR3 sequences, with roughly 28% as singletons. Source material: CD4+ T cells from bronchoalveolar lavage. The TCR sequence derives from a human donor with sarcoidosis (Löfgren's syndrome or another form), or a control subject (not recorded which).

CDR3 DNA sequence: TGTGCCAGCAGGGAGACGGGGCAGGGCACTGAAGCTTTCTTT. Its protein is CASRETGQGTEAFF. The chain recombines TRBV12-3 or TRBV12-4 with TRBJ1-1, with D perhaps matching TRBD1 (5 bases). This CDR3 region has 14 residues. Trimming removed 6 bases at V and 4 bases at J, with 15 bases between.